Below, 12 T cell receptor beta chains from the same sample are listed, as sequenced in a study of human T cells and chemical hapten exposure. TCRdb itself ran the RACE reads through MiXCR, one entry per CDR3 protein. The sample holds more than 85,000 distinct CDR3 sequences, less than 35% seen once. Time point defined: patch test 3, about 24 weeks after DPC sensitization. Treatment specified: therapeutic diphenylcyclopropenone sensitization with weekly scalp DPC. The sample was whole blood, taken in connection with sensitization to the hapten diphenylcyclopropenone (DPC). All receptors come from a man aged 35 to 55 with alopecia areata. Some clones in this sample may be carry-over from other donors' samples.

CDR3 loop: CSARVAGGREDTQYF. CDR3 DNA: TGCAGTGCTAGAGTTGCGGGAGGCCGGGAAGATACGCAGTATTTT. The chain couples TRBV20-1 to TRBJ2-3; TRBD2 matches 8 bases. The CDR3 totals 15 residues. CDR1 and CDR2 (germline): DFQATT, SNEGSKA (reference sequence). V lost 1 base to trimming and J lost 5 bases; unmatched junction nucleotides: 8.

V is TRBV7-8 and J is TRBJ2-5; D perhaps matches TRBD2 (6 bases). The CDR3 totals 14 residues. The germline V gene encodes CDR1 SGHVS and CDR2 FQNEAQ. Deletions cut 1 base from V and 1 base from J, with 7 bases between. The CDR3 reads CASSLERAQETQYF. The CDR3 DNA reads TGTGCCAGCAGCTTAGAGCGGGCCCAAGAGACCCAGTACTTC.

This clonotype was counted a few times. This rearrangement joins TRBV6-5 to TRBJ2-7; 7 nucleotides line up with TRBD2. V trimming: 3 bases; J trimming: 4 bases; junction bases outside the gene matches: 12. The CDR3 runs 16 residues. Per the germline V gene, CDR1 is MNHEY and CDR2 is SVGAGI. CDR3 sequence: CASSYAPRAGSYEQYF. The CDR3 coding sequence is TGTGCCAGCAGTTATGCACCGCGAGCGGGGAGTTACGAGCAGTACTTC.

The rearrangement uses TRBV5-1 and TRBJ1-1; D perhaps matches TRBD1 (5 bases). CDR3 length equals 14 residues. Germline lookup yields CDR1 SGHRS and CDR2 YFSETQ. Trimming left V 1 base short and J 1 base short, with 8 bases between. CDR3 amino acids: CASSLNGGNTEAFF. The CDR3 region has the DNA TGCGCCAGCAGCTTGAACGGGGGGAACACTGAAGCTTTCTTT. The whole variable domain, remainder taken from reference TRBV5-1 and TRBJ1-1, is KAGVTQTPRYLIKTRGQQVTLSCSPISGHRSVSWYQQTPGQGLQFLFEYFSETQRNKGNFPGRFSGRQFSNSRSEMNVSTLELGDSALYLCASSLNGGNTEAFFGQGTRLTVV.

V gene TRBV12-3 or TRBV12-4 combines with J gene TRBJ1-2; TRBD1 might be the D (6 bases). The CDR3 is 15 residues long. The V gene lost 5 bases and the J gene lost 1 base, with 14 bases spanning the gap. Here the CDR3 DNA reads TGTGCCAGCAGTCTCGGGACACCTTTTAACTATGGCTACACCTTC. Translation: CASSLGTPFNYGYTF.

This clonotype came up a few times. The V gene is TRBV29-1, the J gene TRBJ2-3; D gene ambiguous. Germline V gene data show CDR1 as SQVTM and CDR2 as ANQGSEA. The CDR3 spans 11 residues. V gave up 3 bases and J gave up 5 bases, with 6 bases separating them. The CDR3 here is CSVDMGDTQYF. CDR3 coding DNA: TGCAGCGTTGATATGGGAGATACGCAGTATTTT.

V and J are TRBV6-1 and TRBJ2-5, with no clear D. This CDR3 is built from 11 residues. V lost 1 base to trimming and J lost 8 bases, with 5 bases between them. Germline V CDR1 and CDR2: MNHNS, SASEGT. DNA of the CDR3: TGTGCCAGCAGTGAAGTCGGAACCCAGTACTTC. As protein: CASSEVGTQYF.

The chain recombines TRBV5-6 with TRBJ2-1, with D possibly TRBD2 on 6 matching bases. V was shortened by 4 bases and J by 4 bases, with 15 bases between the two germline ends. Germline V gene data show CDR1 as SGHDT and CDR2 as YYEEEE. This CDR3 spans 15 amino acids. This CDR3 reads CASSPVAAGYNEQFF. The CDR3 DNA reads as TGTGCCAGCAGCCCAGTGGCGGCGGGGTACAATGAGCAGTTCTTC. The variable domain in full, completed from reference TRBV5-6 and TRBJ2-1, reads DAGVTQSPTHLIKTRGQQVTLRCSPKSGHDTVSWYQQALGQGPQFIFQYYEEEERQRGNFPDRFSGHQFPNYSSELNVNALLLGDSALYLCASSPVAAGYNEQFFGPGTRLTVL.

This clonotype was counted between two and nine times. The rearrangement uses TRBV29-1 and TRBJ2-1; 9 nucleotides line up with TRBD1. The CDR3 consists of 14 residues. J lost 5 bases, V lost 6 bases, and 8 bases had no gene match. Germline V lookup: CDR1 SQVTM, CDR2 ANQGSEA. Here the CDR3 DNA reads TGCAGCGTCGGGACAGGGCTTATAGACAATGAGCAGTTCTTC. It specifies CSVGTGLIDNEQFF.

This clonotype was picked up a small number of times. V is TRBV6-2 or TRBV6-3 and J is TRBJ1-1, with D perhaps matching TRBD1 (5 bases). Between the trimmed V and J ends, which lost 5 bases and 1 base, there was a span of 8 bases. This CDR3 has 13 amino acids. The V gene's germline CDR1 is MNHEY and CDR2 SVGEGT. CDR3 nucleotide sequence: TGTGCCAGCAGTGTGACAGAGAACACTGAAGCTTTCTTT. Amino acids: CASSVTENTEAFF.

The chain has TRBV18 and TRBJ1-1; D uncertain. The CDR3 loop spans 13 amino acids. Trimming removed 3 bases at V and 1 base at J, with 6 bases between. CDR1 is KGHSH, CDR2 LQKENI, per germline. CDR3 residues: CASSPGENTEAFF. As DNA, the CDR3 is TGTGCCAGCTCACCGGGAGAGAACACTGAAGCTTTCTTT.

In DNA form, the CDR3 reads TGCAGCGTTTTAGGGGGGACAGGGGGCTACGAGCAGTTCTTC. Protein: CSVLGGTGGYEQFF. The rearrangement links TRBV29-1 to TRBJ2-1; 12 positions agree with TRBD1. CDR1 and CDR2 (germline): SQVTM, ANQGSEA. The CDR3 extends over 14 amino acids. V shed 5 bases, J shed 10 bases, and the junction held 9 bases outside the gene matches.